This T cell receptor (beta chain) emerged from a study of cytomegalovirus exposure and HLA in healthy donors. Overall study results and limits: Most CMV-associated TCR beta chains appeared HLA-restricted in a later analysis. Cytomegalovirus status was reportedly diagnosed by the classifier with high specificity and sensitivity. The productive fraction for most TCR beta V segments was about 90% or about 30% in an earlier analysis.

There were likely unrecorded immune exposures, though donors were nominally healthy when sampled. Primers: 60 Vbeta forward and 13 Jbeta reverse. TCRdb's copy holds only in-frame clones and misses some; the assay was immunoSEQ multiplex PCR. The table has 200,000 to 250,000 clones, 82% seen once. This clone was seen just once. Its target is not known. Per germline, CDR1 SQVTM and CDR2 ANQGSEA. This CDR3 is built from 13 residues. The chain links TRBV29-1 to TRBJ1-1; no clear D. Sequenced sample: PBMCs. The TCR originated in a woman aged 40 to 50 in good health and CMV-seronegative. CDR3 loop: CGSSGNLNTEAFF. As DNA, the CDR3 is TGCGGATCTTCGGGAAATTTGAACACTGAAGCTTTCTTT.